This T cell receptor (beta chain) was profiled in a study of cytomegalovirus exposure and HLA in healthy donors. Study-level information: In a previous analysis, 117 million unique TCR beta sequences were found from 150 million to 200 million T cells.

With 60 Vbeta and 13 Jbeta primers, the PCR was carried out. Libraries were prepared by immunoSEQ multiplex PCR; TCRdb keeps only in-frame clonotypes and omits some of them. The table records about 200,000 clones, 65% to 90% of them present only once. Healthy donors of bone marrow made up the group. V trimming: 3 bases; J trimming: 0 bases; junction bases outside the gene matches: 11. Germline CDR1 KGHSH, CDR2 LQKENI. CDR3 length: 18 residues. This TCR was sampled from a woman aged 25 to 39 in good health and CMV-seronegative. This chain connects TRBV18 to TRBJ2-3; 8 bases are shared with TRBD2. Sequencing used PBMCs. As DNA, the CDR3 is TGTGCCAGCTCACCCCTATCGTTAGTAGCGGGGAGCACAGATACGCAGTATTTT. It codes for CASSPLSLVAGSTDTQYF. Together with reference TRBV18 and TRBJ2-3, the CDR3 gives the full variable domain: NAGVMQNPRHLVRRRGQEARLRCSPMKGHSHVYWYRQLPEEGLKFMVYLQKENIIDESGMPKERFSAEFPKEGPSILRIQQVVRGDSAAYFCASSPLSLVAGSTDTQYFGPGTRLTVL.